A single sample is the source of the 8 T cell receptor beta chains below, sequenced in a study of blood T cell repertoires in COVID-19. Libraries were prepared by immunoSEQ multiplex PCR; TCRdb keeps only in-frame clonotypes and omits some of them. The table lists over 200,000 clones, roughly 80% of them singletons. Sequenced material: peripheral blood. The receptors shown here come from a woman of 80 years or more with acute or convalescent COVID-19.

This rearrangement joins TRBV5-1 to TRBJ2-3, with TRBD1 matching 9 bases. Trimming took 2 bases from V and 5 from J; bases not matched to a gene: 6. CDR1 is SGHRS and CDR2 is YFSETQ in the germline V gene. CDR3 length equals 15 residues. The CDR3 DNA sequence: TGCGCCAGCAGCTTTTCGGGACAGGGTCAAGATACGCAGTATTTT. Protein product: CASSFSGQGQDTQYF.

The chain carries TRBV25-1 and TRBJ2-7; TRBD1 agrees at 10 bases. This CDR3 region has 14 residues. Trimming at V came to 3 bases and at J to 4 bases, leaving 3 bases not matched to a gene. Germline-derived CDR1 and CDR2 are MGHDK and SYGVNS. CDR3 region: CASSERQGAYEQYF. The CDR3 nucleotides are TGTGCCAGCAGTGAGCGACAGGGGGCTTACGAGCAGTACTTC.

The rearrangement joins TRBV7-8 to TRBJ2-1, with 13 bases that match TRBD2. Trimming cost V 5 bases and J 3 bases; bases outside gene matches: 7. CDR1 SGHVS and CDR2 FQNEAQ come from the germline V gene. The CDR3 is 17 residues long. This CDR3 reads CASSARLAGGLYNEQFF. The DNA of the CDR3 is TGTGCCAGCAGCGCCCGACTAGCGGGAGGCCTCTACAATGAGCAGTTCTTC.

The rearrangement uses TRBV5-6 and TRBJ2-1; D gene uncertain. The CDR3 covers 11 residues. V was clipped by 3 bases and J by 10 bases, with 8 bases between them. Looked up from germline, CDR1 is SGHDT and CDR2 is YYEEEE. DNA for the CDR3: TGTGCCAGCAGCTCCATAGCAGAGCAGTTCTTC. It yields the protein CASSSIAEQFF. Using reference TRBV5-6 and TRBJ2-1 for the parts outside the CDR3, the full variable domain is DAGVTQSPTHLIKTRGQQVTLRCSPKSGHDTVSWYQQALGQGPQFIFQYYEEEERQRGNFPDRFSGHQFPNYSSELNVNALLLGDSALYLCASSSIAEQFFGPGTRLTVL.

V usage is TRBV5-1 and J usage is TRBJ2-3; the match to TRBD2 covers 12 bases. The CDR3 covers 16 residues. CDR1 is SGHRS, CDR2 YFSETQ, per germline. V was clipped by 4 bases and J by 1 base; unmatched bases: 4. The CDR3 DNA reads TGCGCCAGCAGCGCTAGCGGGGGGGCTGGCACAGATACGCAGTATTTT. Translation: CASSASGGAGTDTQYF. The full variable domain, completed using reference TRBV5-1 and TRBJ2-3, is KAGVTQTPRYLIKTRGQQVTLSCSPISGHRSVSWYQQTPGQGLQFLFEYFSETQRNKGNFPGRFSGRQFSNSRSEMNVSTLELGDSALYLCASSASGGAGTDTQYFGPGTRLTVL.

There are a few counts of this clone. The gene calls are TRBV6-1 and TRBJ1-6, with 10 bases that match TRBD1. Trimming took 1 base from V and 7 from J; bases not matched to a gene: 4. The CDR3 spans 16 residues. CDR1 is MNHNS, CDR2 SASEGT, per germline. DNA for the CDR3: TGTGCCAGCAGTGAAGGGGACAGGGGATTCAATTCACCCCTCCACTTT. Translated, it gives CASSEGDRGFNSPLHF.

The genes are TRBV5-1 and TRBJ2-1, with D tentatively TRBD2 (7 bases). The CDR3 spans 16 residues. CDR1 SGHRS and CDR2 YFSETQ come from the germline V gene. The V and J ends lost 0 bases and 4 bases respectively, with 14 bases between them. CDR3 region: CASSLEAGAVYNEQFF. The CDR3 bases are TGCGCCAGCAGCTTGGAGGCGGGGGCGGTTTACAATGAGCAGTTCTTC. The complete variable domain, with remaining parts taken from reference TRBV5-1 and TRBJ2-1, reads KAGVTQTPRYLIKTRGQQVTLSCSPISGHRSVSWYQQTPGQGLQFLFEYFSETQRNKGNFPGRFSGRQFSNSRSEMNVSTLELGDSALYLCASSLEAGAVYNEQFFGPGTRLTVL.

The chain has TRBV2 and TRBJ1-5; no definite D call. V was shortened by 4 bases and J by 4 bases, with 14 bases between the two germline ends. The CDR3 is 15 residues long. From germline, CDR1 is SNHLY and CDR2 FYNNEI. CDR3 nucleotide sequence: TGTGCCAGCAGTGCGGAGTCGGGAGCAAATCAGCCCCAGCATTTT. Its protein product is CASSAESGANQPQHF.